The source of this T cell receptor (beta chain) is a study of blood T cell repertoires in COVID-19. Produced via immunoSEQ multiplex PCR; TCRdb's table is partial and in-frame only. Here the sample spans approximately 140,000 clones, 84% being singletons. The CDR3 sequence is 15 residues long. CDR1 SGHVS and CDR2 FNYEAQ come from the germline V gene. The V segment lost 5 bases and the J segment 5 bases; nucleotides outside the gene matches: 11. Material for sequencing was peripheral blood. This TCR was recovered from an elderly woman with acute or convalescent COVID-19. The genes are TRBV7-6 and TRBJ1-2, with 7 positions matching TRBD1. The CDR3 protein is CASSPLRQGMYGYTF. For the CDR3, the DNA is TGTGCCAGCAGCCCTTTACGACAGGGAATGTATGGCTACACCTTC.